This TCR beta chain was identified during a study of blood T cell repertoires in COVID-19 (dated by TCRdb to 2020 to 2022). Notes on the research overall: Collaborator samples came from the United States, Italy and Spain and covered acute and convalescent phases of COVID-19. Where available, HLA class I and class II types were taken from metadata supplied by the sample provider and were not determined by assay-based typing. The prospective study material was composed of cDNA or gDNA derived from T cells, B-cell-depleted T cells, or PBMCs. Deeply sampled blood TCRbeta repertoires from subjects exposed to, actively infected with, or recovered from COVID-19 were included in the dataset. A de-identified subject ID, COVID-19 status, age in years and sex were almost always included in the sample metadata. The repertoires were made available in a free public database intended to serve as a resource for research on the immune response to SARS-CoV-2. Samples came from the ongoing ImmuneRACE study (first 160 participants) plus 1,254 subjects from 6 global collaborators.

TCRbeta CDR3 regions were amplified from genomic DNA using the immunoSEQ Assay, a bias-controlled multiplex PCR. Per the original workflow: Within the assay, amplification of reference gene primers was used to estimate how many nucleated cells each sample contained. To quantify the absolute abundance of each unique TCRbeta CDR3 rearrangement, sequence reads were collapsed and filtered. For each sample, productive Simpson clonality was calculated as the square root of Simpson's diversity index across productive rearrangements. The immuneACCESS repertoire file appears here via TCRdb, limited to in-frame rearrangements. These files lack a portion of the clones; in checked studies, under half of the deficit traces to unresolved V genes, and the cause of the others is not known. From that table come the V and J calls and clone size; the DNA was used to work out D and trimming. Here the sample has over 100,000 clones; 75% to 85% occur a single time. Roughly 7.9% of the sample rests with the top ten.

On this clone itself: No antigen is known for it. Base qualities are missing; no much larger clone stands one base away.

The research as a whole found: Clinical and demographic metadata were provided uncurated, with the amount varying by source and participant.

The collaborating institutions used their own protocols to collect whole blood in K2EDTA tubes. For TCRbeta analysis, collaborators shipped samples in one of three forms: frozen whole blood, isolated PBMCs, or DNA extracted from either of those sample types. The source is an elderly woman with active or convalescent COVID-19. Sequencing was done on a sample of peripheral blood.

The CDR3 region has the sequence CASSTYTDTQYF. The nucleotides are TGTGCCAGCTCAACTTACACAGATACGCAGTATTTT. The chain was built from TRBV18 and TRBJ2-3, with the D gene uncertain. CDR1 is given as KGHSH and CDR2 as LQKENI, both from the germline V gene. The CDR3 contains 12 residues, cysteine and phenylalanine counted. Solely the CDR3 DNA is kept, with 36 bases framed from the first base. V loses 5 bases, J loses 2 bases, and the germline ends lie 5 bases apart.